A single sample is the source of the 25 T cell receptor beta chains below, sequenced in a study of somatic mutations in cytotoxic T cells in rheumatoid arthritis. The repertoire was sequenced with immunoSEQ multiplex PCR; TCRdb's copy has only in-frame clones and lacks some. The sample contains roughly 20,000 clones, around 80% of which appear only once. The sample was CD8+ T cells sorted from blood. These receptors all come from an adult with rheumatoid arthritis.

The rearrangement links TRBV7-9 to TRBJ2-5, with D tentatively TRBD1 or TRBD2 (6 bases each). CDR1 is SEHNR, CDR2 FQNEAQ, per germline (reference sequence). Trimming pared 5 bases from V and 5 bases from J, leaving 21 bases between. This CDR3 comprises 16 residues. The CDR3 loop reads CASSVNRARGWETQYF. As DNA, the CDR3 is TGTGCCAGCAGCGTCAACAGGGCCCGGGGGTGGGAGACCCAGTACTTC.

The chain has TRBV5-1 and TRBJ2-7; TRBD1 is a possible D gene (6 bases). Trimming shortened V by 5 bases and J by 5 bases, and 14 bases separated the two germline ends. The CDR3 is made up of 13 amino acids. Germline CDR1 SGHRS, CDR2 YFSETQ. CDR3 sequence: CASSWTVQNEQYF. The CDR3 nucleotides read TGCGCCAGCAGTTGGACAGTCCAAAACGAGCAGTACTTC.

This chain uses TRBV15 with TRBJ2-3; the D is unclear. V lost 3 bases, J lost 0 bases, and 10 bases lay in between. The CDR3 consists of 15 residues. Germline CDR1 and CDR2: LNHNV and YYDKDF (reference sequence). The CDR3 DNA reads as TGTGCCACCAGCAGGACCGTAGTCAGCACAGATACGCAGTATTTT. Translated, it gives CATSRTVVSTDTQYF.

The rearrangement links TRBV2 to TRBJ2-1; no firm D call. V lost 6 bases to trimming and J lost 4 bases, with 7 bases between them. CDR1 SNHLY and CDR2 FYNNEI come from the germline V gene. This CDR3 contains 12 residues. The CDR3 coding sequence is TGTGCCAGCAGGACCGGTTACAATGAGCAGTTCTTC. It is translated as CASRTGYNEQFF.

J is TRBJ2-7 and V is TRBV27; the match to TRBD1 covers 10 bases. V lost 6 bases, J lost 5 bases, and 10 bases stayed unmatched. Looked up from germline, CDR1 is MNHEY and CDR2 is SMNVEV (reference sequence). The CDR3 has 15 residues. The chain's CDR3 is CASSILPGTGDEQYF. The CDR3 DNA follows: TGTGCCAGCAGCATTCTCCCCGGGACAGGGGACGAGCAGTACTTC.

This sequence joins TRBV7-6 and TRBJ2-3; tentatively, D is TRBD1 (6 bases). Germline V gives CDR1 SGHVS, CDR2 FNYEAQ. Trimming took off 4 bases at V and 1 base at J, with 9 bases between the two ends. CDR3 length equals 14 residues. CDR3 region: CASSSYRGTDTQYF. CDR3 coding DNA: TGTGCCAGCAGCTCGTACAGGGGCACAGATACGCAGTATTTT.

The chain has TRBV28 and TRBJ1-4; possible D gene TRBD1, 5 bases. The CDR3 runs to 14 residues. V was trimmed by 6 bases and J by 6 bases, leaving 14 bases between them. Per the germline V gene, CDR1 is MDHEN and CDR2 is SYDVKM. CDR3 nucleotide sequence: TGTGCCAGCAGGTCCGGGGACGTTTATGAAAAACTGTTTTTT. Translation: CASRSGDVYEKLFF.

In this sample, this clone turned up once. The rearrangement joins TRBV6-6 to TRBJ2-7; D is perhaps TRBD2 (5 bases). The CDR3 loop spans 13 amino acids. The germline V and J ends were trimmed by 6 bases and 4 bases, with 13 bases remaining between them. CDR1 is MNHNY and CDR2 is SVGAGI in the germline V gene (reference sequence). The CDR3 nucleotides are TGTGCCAGCAGCCGAGAGGGAATGTACGAGCAGTACTTC. Its protein is CASSREGMYEQYF.

The chain is built from TRBV11-2 and TRBJ1-1; D unclear. The V end was cut by 4 bases, the J end by 6 bases, with 12 bases between. Per the germline V gene, CDR1 is SGHAT and CDR2 is FQNNGV. The CDR3 covers 13 residues. The CDR3 sequence is CASSSTRVAEAFF. Here the CDR3 DNA reads TGTGCCAGCAGCTCCACCCGAGTGGCTGAAGCTTTCTTT.

V is TRBV7-9 and J is TRBJ2-7, with D hard to call. The germline gives CDR1 SEHNR, CDR2 FQNEAQ (reference sequence). V lost 5 bases to trimming and J lost 3 bases, with 11 bases between them. The CDR3 consists of 13 residues. CDR3 coding DNA: TGTGCCAGCAGCACCGCGGCATACTACGAGCAGTACTTC. Translating it yields CASSTAAYYEQYF.

The V call is TRBV5-4, the J call TRBJ1-2; TRBD1 is a possible D gene (5 bases). CDR3 size: 14 residues. CDR1 and CDR2 (germline): SGHNT, YYREEE (reference sequence). V lost 6 bases and J lost 3, with 15 bases in between. In DNA, the CDR3 is TGTGCCAGCAACCCCCGGGGCAGGGACTATGGCTACACCTTC. This gives the protein CASNPRGRDYGYTF.

V and J are TRBV5-4 and TRBJ2-7; D unclear. Between the trimmed V and J ends, which lost 5 bases and 5 bases, there was a span of 11 bases. The length of the CDR3 is 12 residues. CDR1 and CDR2 from the germline V gene are SGHNT and YYREEE (reference sequence). CDR3 DNA sequence: TGTGCCAGCAGAAACAGCCTCAACGAGCAGTACTTC. It translates to CASRNSLNEQYF. Full variable domain (outside the CDR3, taken from reference TRBV5-4 and TRBJ2-7): ETGVTQSPTHLIKTRGQQVTLRCSSQSGHNTVSWYQQALGQGPQFIFQYYREEENGRGNFPPRFSGLQFPNYSSELNVNALELDDSALYLCASRNSLNEQYFGPGTRLTVT.

This chain links TRBV5-1 with TRBJ1-2; 12 bases align to TRBD1. CDR1 is SGHRS and CDR2 is YFSETQ in the germline V gene. The CDR3 has 15 amino acids. With 0 bases clipped from V and 7 bases from J, the junction kept 4 bases outside the gene matches. CDR3 coding DNA: TGCGCCAGCAGCTTGGTGGGGACAGGGGGCAGTGGCTACACCTTC. It yields the protein CASSLVGTGGSGYTF.

The chain joins TRBV6-1 to TRBJ1-5, with TRBD1 as a possible D gene (5 bases). This CDR3 contains 14 residues. Germline V gene lookup returns CDR1 MNHNS and CDR2 SASEGT. Trimming cost V 7 bases and J 7 bases, with 17 bases left between them. The CDR3 reads CASNLYGGTQPQHF. CDR3 sequence (DNA): TGTGCCAGCAATTTATATGGGGGGACCCAGCCCCAGCATTTT.

This chain uses TRBV5-3 with TRBJ2-2; 7 bases line up with TRBD1. TRBV5-3 is an ORF; its function is uncertain. The CDR3 extends over 15 amino acids. The J segment lost 4 bases and the V segment lost 3 bases, leaving 6 bases of the junction unmatched. CDR3 amino acids: CARSYAGTVTGELFF. In DNA, the CDR3 is TGTGCCAGAAGCTACGCCGGGACAGTCACCGGGGAGCTGTTTTTT.

In its sample, this clone was seen a few times. This chain connects TRBV16 to TRBJ1-1, with D unclear. V lost 0 bases and J 8 bases, leaving 13 bases between the germline ends. Germline assignment: CDR1 KGHSY and CDR2 FQNENV. CDR3 length: 14 residues. The CDR3 region is CASSQSTRPEEAFF. In DNA, the CDR3 is TGTGCCAGCAGCCAATCAACACGCCCCGAAGAAGCTTTCTTT.

To note about this clone: An end of the junction does not agree with germline; a read error may underlie this. Written as DNA, the CDR3 is TGTGCCAGCAGTGAAGTTATGGGGACGGCGGCTAGGGCCTTC. This gives the protein CASSEVMGTAARAF. This chain links TRBV2 with TRBJ1-2; TRBD1 might be the D (5 bases). The CDR3 covers 14 residues. The germline V gene has CDR1 SNHLY and CDR2 FYNNEI.

The chain has TRBV7-9 and TRBJ2-5; D may correspond to TRBD1 or TRBD2 (5 bases each). The CDR3 is 14 amino acids. Germline values: CDR1 SEHNR, CDR2 FQNEAQ (reference sequence). Between the trimmed V and J ends, which lost 5 bases and 0 bases, there was a span of 10 bases. The CDR3 DNA reads TGTGCCAGCAGCCCCCCGGGACACCAAGAGACCCAGTACTTC. Protein: CASSPPGHQETQYF.

A single count supports this clone. This rearrangement joins TRBV13 to TRBJ2-4, with D unresolved. This CDR3 comprises 14 residues. Between the trimmed V and J ends, which lost 1 base and 2 bases, there was a span of 6 bases. Germline assignment: CDR1 PRHDT and CDR2 FYEKMQ (reference sequence). The CDR3 loop reads CASSLEGPKNIQYF. CDR3 nucleotide sequence: TGTGCCAGCAGCTTAGAGGGTCCCAAAAACATTCAGTACTTC.

The chain employs TRBV4-1 and TRBJ1-2; D unresolved. This CDR3 region has 15 residues. Looked up from germline, CDR1 is MGHRA and CDR2 is YSYEKL. The V end lost 0 bases, the J end lost 6 bases, and 14 bases lay between the germline ends. In DNA, the CDR3 is TGCGCCAGCAGCCAAGATCATGAGCGGCCCAATGGCTACACCTTC. It yields the protein CASSQDHERPNGYTF.

The chain links TRBV4-1 to TRBJ1-4; 8 bases are shared with TRBD1. The CDR3 contains 16 residues. The V segment lost 5 bases and the J segment 6 bases; nucleotides outside the gene matches: 11. Germline V gene sequence: CDR1 MGHRA, CDR2 YSYEKL. CDR3 region: CASSASGTGDYEKLFF. In DNA form, the CDR3 reads TGCGCCAGCAGCGCCTCGGGGACAGGCGATTATGAAAAACTGTTTTTT.

The J gene is TRBJ1-1, the V gene TRBV19; maybe TRBD1 (6 bases). Germline V gene lookup returns CDR1 LNHDA and CDR2 SQIVND (reference sequence). This CDR3 has 13 amino acids. V was trimmed by 7 bases and J by 10 bases, leaving 19 bases between them. This CDR3 is CASTNDGGSRAFF. The DNA for the CDR3 is TGTGCCAGTACAAATGACGGGGGCAGTCGAGCTTTCTTT.

CDR3: CAIMGNFSYEQYF. The CDR3 DNA reads TGTGCCATCATGGGGAACTTTTCCTACGAGCAGTACTTC. The J gene is TRBJ2-7, the V gene TRBV10-3; D not resolved. V lost 7 bases and J 1 base, leaving 11 bases between the germline ends. Germline lookup yields CDR1 ENHRY and CDR2 SYGVKD. This CDR3 is built from 13 residues.

CDR3 sequence reads: CASSVWGAGEQYF. The CDR3 nucleotides are TGTGCCAGCAGCGTATGGGGGGCTGGCGAGCAGTACTTC. The chain has TRBV9 and TRBJ2-7, with D perhaps being TRBD1 or TRBD2 (6 bases each). V dropped 1 base and J dropped 6 bases, with 11 bases sitting between them. Germline V gene data show CDR1 as SGDLS and CDR2 as YYNGEE. This CDR3 is 13 amino acids long.

The chain is built from TRBV11-3 and TRBJ2-3; D is uncertain. The CDR3 covers 12 residues. The V and J ends lost 5 bases and 5 bases respectively, with 8 bases between them. The germline V gene has CDR1 SGHNT and CDR2 YENEEA. The CDR3 spells CASSLSGDTQYF. In nucleotides, the CDR3 is TGTGCCAGCAGCCTTAGTGGAGATACGCAGTATTTT.